The clone carrying this TCR beta chain was recorded at least ten times. Sorted libraries were made with some 950,000 CD4+ or CD8+ T cells. A 10-nucleotide random UMI tagged transcripts in template-switch 5'RACE cDNA synthesis. Sequencing of 15-18 subjects in each run yielded over 180 million TCR-beta sequences. TCRdb re-derived calls from the 5' RACE reads in MiXCR, one entry per CDR3 protein. The data hold about 41,000 distinct CDR3 sequences, with about 14% observed a single time. The V gene end was trimmed by 6 bases and the J gene end by 11 bases; junction bases not matched to a gene: 7. CDR3 size: 11 residues. Per the germline V gene, CDR1 is DFQATT and CDR2 is SNEGSKA (reference sequence). The sample belongs to a study of neurological immune-mediated disorders.

The source is a woman aged 55-69 years with HTLV-1-associated myelopathy (HAM/TSP). J is TRBJ1-1 and V is TRBV20-1, with 9 nucleotides matching TRBD1. The sample comprised CD4+ T cells from blood. CDR3 nucleotides: TGCAGTGCAGCGACAGGGGGTCTTGCTTTCTTT. It is translated as CSAATGGLAFF.